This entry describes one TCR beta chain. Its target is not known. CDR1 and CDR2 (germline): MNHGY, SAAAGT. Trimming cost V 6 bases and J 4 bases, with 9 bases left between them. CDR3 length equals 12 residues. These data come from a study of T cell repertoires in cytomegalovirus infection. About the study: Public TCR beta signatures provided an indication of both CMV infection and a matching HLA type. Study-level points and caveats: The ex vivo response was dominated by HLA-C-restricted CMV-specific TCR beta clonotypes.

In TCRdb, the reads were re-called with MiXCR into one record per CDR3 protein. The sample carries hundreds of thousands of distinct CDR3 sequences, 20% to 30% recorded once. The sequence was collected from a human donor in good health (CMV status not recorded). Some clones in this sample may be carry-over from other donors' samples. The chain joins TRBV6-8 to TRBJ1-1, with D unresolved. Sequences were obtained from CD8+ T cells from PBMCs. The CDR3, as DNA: TGTGCCAGCAGGAAGTGGGGCACTGAAGCTTTCTTT. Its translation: CASRKWGTEAFF.